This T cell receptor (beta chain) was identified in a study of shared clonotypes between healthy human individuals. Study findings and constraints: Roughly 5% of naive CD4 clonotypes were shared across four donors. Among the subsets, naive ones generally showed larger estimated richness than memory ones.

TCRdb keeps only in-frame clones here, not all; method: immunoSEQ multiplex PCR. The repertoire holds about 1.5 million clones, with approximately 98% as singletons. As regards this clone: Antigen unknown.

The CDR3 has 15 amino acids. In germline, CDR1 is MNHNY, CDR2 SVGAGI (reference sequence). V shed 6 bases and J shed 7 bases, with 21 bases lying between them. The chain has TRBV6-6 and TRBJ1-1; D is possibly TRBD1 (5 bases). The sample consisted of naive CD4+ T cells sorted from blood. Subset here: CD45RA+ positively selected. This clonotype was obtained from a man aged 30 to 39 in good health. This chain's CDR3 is CASSSDPTVWVEAFF. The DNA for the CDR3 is TGTGCCAGCAGCTCAGACCCGACAGTTTGGGTTGAAGCTTTCTTT.